These T cell receptor beta chains were read from a single sample in a study of CD8 T cells in Susac syndrome. Each CDR3 protein is one row after TCRdb ran MiXCR on the immunoSEQ multiplex PCR reads. The top ten hold around 0.15% of the sample, which has hundreds of thousands of distinct CDR3 sequences, around 90% seen once. The sequenced sample consisted of CD8+ T cells from PBMCs. The receptors derive from a human donor with multiple sclerosis. The CDR3 runs from the conserved cysteine through the conserved F or W. D genes are given only for firm matches. Clone size is not always given. Where it is, it says once, few, many or a class for expanded clones.

V gene	clone size	CDR3 length	J gene	D gene	CDR3 DNA	CDR3 protein
TRBV7-9	NA	17	TRBJ1-2	TRBD1	TGTGCCAGCAGCTCAGGTGAAGGGGGCGCCCCGGATCATGGCTACACCTTC	CASSSGEGGAPDHGYTF
TRBV2	NA	13	TRBJ2-7	TRBD2	TGTGCCAGCAGGACTAGCAGACCCTACGAGCAGTACTTC	CASRTSRPYEQYF
TRBV19	NA	14	TRBJ2-7	TRBD1	TGTGCCAGTAGTGCCGGGACAGGGGACTACGAGCAGTACTTC	CASSAGTGDYEQYF
TRBV19	few	10	TRBJ1-5	NA	TGTGCCAGTGGCAATCAGCCCCAGCATTTT	CASGNQPQHF
TRBV30	NA	13	TRBJ2-2	TRBD1	TGTGCCTGGAGTGCAACAGGGGCCGGGGAGCTGTTTTTT	CAWSATGAGELFF
TRBV4-1	NA	19	TRBJ2-7	TRBD2	TGCGCCAGCAGCCAATTTTTACACCGCCCTAGCGGGAGTGACGGCGAGCAGTACTTC	CASSQFLHRPSGSDGEQYF
TRBV6-6	few	13	TRBJ2-7	TRBD1	TGTGCCAGCAGTCAGACAGGGGGCTACGAGCAGTACTTC	CASSQTGGYEQYF
TRBV7-3	NA	13	TRBJ2-7	NA	TGTGCCAGCAGCTTAACGGGCCCAAACGAGCAGTACTTC	CASSLTGPNEQYF
TRBV27	NA	15	TRBJ2-3	TRBD2	TGTGCCAGCAGTTTGCTAGCGGGAAGCACAGATACGCAGTATTTT	CASSLLAGSTDTQYF
TRBV7-8	NA	15	TRBJ1-1	TRBD1	TGTGCCAGCAGCTCTGGACAGGGGATGAACACTGAAGCTTTCTTT	CASSSGQGMNTEAFF
TRBV9	NA	13	TRBJ1-1	NA	TGTGCCAGCAGCGTTACCCTCAACACTGAAGCTTTCTTT	CASSVTLNTEAFF
TRBV11-3	NA	15	TRBJ1-2	TRBD1	TGTGCCAGCAGCGGACAGGACAGGGCGAACTATGGCTACACCTTC	CASSGQDRANYGYTF
TRBV20-1	NA	13	TRBJ2-2	TRBD1	TGCAGTGCAAGGGACAGACGAACCGGGGAGCTGTTTTTT	CSARDRRTGELFF
TRBV5-4	NA	12	TRBJ2-2	NA	TGTGCCAGCAGCTTGGAGACCGGGGAGCTGTTTTTT	CASSLETGELFF
TRBV7-6	once	16	TRBJ2-7	TRBD1	TGTGCCAGCAGCACCCGGAGGGACAGGAGCTCCTACGAGCAGTACTTC	CASSTRRDRSSYEQYF
TRBV7-8	NA	13	TRBJ2-7	NA	TGTGCCAGCAGCTTTAGACAGCCCTACGAGCAGTACTTC	CASSFRQPYEQYF
TRBV7-9	NA	14	TRBJ1-1	NA	TGTGCCAGCACCTTGGGGGGGCCGGGCACTGAAGCTTTCTTT	CASTLGGPGTEAFF
TRBV6-5	NA	11	TRBJ1-2	TRBD1	TGTGCCGCGCGAACGACAGGGAGCTATACCTTC	CAARTTGSYTF
TRBV20-1	NA	14	TRBJ2-1	TRBD1	TGCAGTGCGCGCCGGGACAGGACGGGAGATGAGCAGTTCTTC	CSARRDRTGDEQFF
TRBV25-1	NA	13	TRBJ1-1	NA	TGTGCCAGCAGTGTGGGGGGTTTAGGTGAAGCTTTCTTT	CASSVGGLGEAFF
TRBV12-3/TRBV12-4	NA	14	TRBJ1-3	NA	TGTGCCAGCACCCTGACCCCTTCTGGAAACACCATATATTTT	CASTLTPSGNTIYF
TRBV15	NA	14	TRBJ2-1	TRBD2	TGTGCCACCAGCAGAGATGCGGGAGCCAATGAGCAGTTCTTC	CATSRDAGANEQFF
TRBV4-1	NA	15	TRBJ2-3	TRBD1	TGCGCCAGCAGCCAAGGACAGGGGGAATGGGATACGCAGTATTTT	CASSQGQGEWDTQYF
TRBV6-5	once	14	TRBJ2-5	TRBD1	TGTGCCAGCAGCCCGGACAGGGTTCAAGAGACCCAGTACTTC	CASSPDRVQETQYF
TRBV7-2	NA	16	TRBJ2-3	NA	TGTGCCAGCAGCCCCACGACAAGCTCCCTTTATGATACGCAGTATTTT	CASSPTTSSLYDTQYF
TRBV27	NA	13	TRBJ2-7	NA	TGTGCCAGCAGTTTTTCCCCCAGCCACGAGCAGTACTTC	CASSFSPSHEQYF
TRBV27	NA	15	TRBJ2-3	NA	TGTGCCAGCATAAATCTGGGGGGGCAAACAGATACGCAGTATTTT	CASINLGGQTDTQYF
TRBV12-3/TRBV12-4	NA	15	TRBJ1-3	NA	TGTGCCAGCAGTTACATCCCCAACTCTGGAAACACCATATATTTT	CASSYIPNSGNTIYF
TRBV6-6	NA	15	TRBJ2-7	TRBD2	TGTGCCAGCAGTAACCTAGCGGGGAGCTCCTACGAGCAGTACTTC	CASSNLAGSSYEQYF
TRBV5-5	few	11	TRBJ2-7	NA	TGTGCCAGCAGCGCTTCGGACGAGCAGTACTTC	CASSASDEQYF
TRBV4-3	once	16	TRBJ1-2	NA	TGCGCCAGCAGCCAAGATGCCCACGTCTCTCCTTATGGCTACACCTTC	CASSQDAHVSPYGYTF
TRBV27	NA	13	TRBJ2-3	NA	TGTGCCAGCAGTTTGTTTCCAACAGATACGCAGTATTTT	CASSLFPTDTQYF
TRBV30	once	15	TRBJ2-6	NA	TGTGCCTGGGGGCCGAACCTCTCTGGGGCCAACGTCCTGACTTTC	CAWGPNLSGANVLTF
TRBV5-1	NA	16	TRBJ1-5	NA	TGCGCCAGCAGCCCCACAGGGTTGGAAGGTAATCAGCCCCAGCATTTT	CASSPTGLEGNQPQHF
TRBV27	NA	14	TRBJ2-7	TRBD1	TGTGCCAGCAGTTATGGACAGGGTTCCTACGAGCAGTACTTC	CASSYGQGSYEQYF
TRBV29-1	NA	15	TRBJ1-1	NA	TGCAGCGTTGAGTCAACATCAGGGCAGGGCACTGAAGCTTTCTTT	CSVESTSGQGTEAFF
TRBV19	NA	13	TRBJ1-1	TRBD1	TGTGCCAGTAATGAACAGGGGAGCACTGAAGCTTTCTTT	CASNEQGSTEAFF
TRBV2	NA	17	TRBJ2-6	NA	TGTGCCAGCCTCAGGAGGGGACCGCACTCTGGGGCCAACGTCCTGACTTTC	CASLRRGPHSGANVLTF
TRBV7-9	few	15	TRBJ2-2	NA	TGTGCCAGCAGCCCGGGACTCCTTAACACCGGGGAGCTGTTTTTT	CASSPGLLNTGELFF
TRBV7-3	NA	13	TRBJ2-2	TRBD2	TGTGCCAGCAGCGAGACTAGCGACGGGGAGCTGTTTTTT	CASSETSDGELFF
TRBV7-9	NA	13	TRBJ2-7	NA	TGTGCCAGTCAGCCTCCAAACTCCTACGAGCAGTACTTC	CASQPPNSYEQYF
TRBV6-5	NA	13	TRBJ2-7	NA	TGTGCCAGCAGTCAAGGTGTCTTCCACGAGCAGTACTTC	CASSQGVFHEQYF
TRBV5-4	NA	16	TRBJ2-3	TRBD2	TGTGCCAGCAGCTTTCGAGGACTAGCGAACACAGATACGCAGTATTTT	CASSFRGLANTDTQYF